The subject of this entry is one TCR beta chain. The antigen is unknown. The data were obtained in a study of cytomegalovirus exposure and HLA in healthy donors. Findings and caveats of the study: A few of the chains that were CMV-associated were confirmed in vitro to be specific for CMV antigens. Subsequent analysis showed first-cohort TCR clusters tending to co-occur in about 110 validation repertoires. Researchers counted over 150 TCR beta chains as cytomegalovirus-associated.

The method was immunoSEQ multiplex PCR; TCRdb's version includes in-frame clones alone and lacks a portion of them. The profile shows around 95,000 clones, 85% of them singletons. Germline V gene data show CDR1 as SGHRS and CDR2 as YFSETQ. There are 16 residues in the CDR3. V lost 0 bases and J lost 0; bases outside the gene matches: 3. The donors formed part of the roughly 110-subject validation cohort, distinct from the 666-subject first cohort. The chain employs TRBV5-1 and TRBJ2-1, with 7 bases lining up with TRBD2. The clonotype comes from a man between 18 and 29 years old in good health and CMV-seropositive. Material: PBMCs. The CDR3 protein is CASSLASGISYNEQFF. CDR3 sequence (DNA): TGCGCCAGCAGCTTGGCTAGCGGAATCTCCTACAATGAGCAGTTCTTC.